The 8 T cell receptor beta chains below were found in one sample sequenced in a study of blood T cell repertoires in COVID-19. Clones were read by immunoSEQ multiplex PCR, and TCRdb kept only the in-frame ones, dropping some. The sample lists about 82,000 clones; 82% were seen once. The sample consisted of peripheral blood. The receptor set was obtained from a man aged 45-60 years with active or convalescent COVID-19.

J is TRBJ2-1 and V is TRBV3-1 (or the pseudogene TRBV3-2); 7 bases align to TRBD1. Germline V CDR1 and CDR2: LGHDT, YNNKEL (reference sequence). The CDR3 extends over 14 amino acids. V was pared by 4 bases and J by 5 bases, with 5 bases of the junction left unmatched. The CDR3 DNA is TGTGCCAGCAGCCCGGGACAGAGAAACAATGAGCAGTTCTTC. The encoded protein is CASSPGQRNNEQFF.

This clone was detected only once. The V and J genes are TRBV28 and TRBJ1-3; a weak D match, TRBD1 (5 bases). V lost 5 bases and J lost 2, with 13 bases in between. CDR1 and CDR2 (germline): MDHEN, SYDVKM. This CDR3 comprises 15 residues. CDR3 sequence (DNA): TGTGCCAGCAGTCCCCGGCAGGGAACTGGAAACACCATATATTTT. Its protein product is CASSPRQGTGNTIYF.

This rearrangement joins TRBV24-1 to TRBJ2-2; TRBD1 aligns across 12 bases. The J segment lost 7 bases and the V segment lost 0 bases, leaving 8 bases of the junction unmatched. The CDR3 length is 18 residues. Germline V gene lookup returns CDR1 KGHDR and CDR2 SFDVKD. The CDR3 DNA follows: TGTGCCACCAGTGATTTGCTTACCGGGACAGGGGGCATCGGGGAGCTGTTTTTT. This translates into CATSDLLTGTGGIGELFF.

The chain joins TRBV5-5 to TRBJ2-1; 7 bases map to TRBD2. The CDR3 is 14 residues long. Germline CDR1 reads SGHKS; CDR2 reads YYEKEE (reference sequence). The V segment lost 2 bases and the J segment 6 bases; nucleotides outside the gene matches: 5. The CDR3 reads CASSLRLAPNEQFF. In DNA, the CDR3 is TGTGCCAGCAGCTTAAGACTAGCACCCAATGAGCAGTTCTTC.

This chain links TRBV5-1 with TRBJ1-2; 8 bases agree with TRBD1. V shed 4 bases, J shed 6 bases, and the junction held 8 bases outside the gene matches. Germline-derived CDR1 and CDR2 are SGHRS and YFSETQ. This CDR3 region has 14 residues. The CDR3 DNA reads as TGCGCCAGCAGCCTAGACAGGGGTTTTAATGGCTACACCTTC. Residues: CASSLDRGFNGYTF.

The rearrangement links TRBV14 to TRBJ2-2; 10 bases line up with TRBD1. The length of the CDR3 is 17 residues. V dropped 4 bases and J dropped 6; count of bases not matched to a gene: 11. Germline lookup yields CDR1 SGHDN and CDR2 FVKESK. This CDR3 is CASSLPGGQGPAGELFF. DNA for the CDR3: TGTGCCAGCAGCCTACCGGGGGGACAGGGGCCCGCCGGGGAGCTGTTTTTT.

To note about this clone: This sample includes further DNA sequences coding for the same CDR3. The V call is TRBV3-1 (or the pseudogene TRBV3-2), the J call TRBJ1-2, with no clear D. The CDR3 sequence is 13 residues long. Trimming cost V 1 base and J 3 bases, with 6 bases left between them. Per germline, CDR1 LGHDT and CDR2 YNNKEL (reference sequence). The CDR3 spells CASSQGGHYGYTF. In DNA form, the CDR3 reads TGTGCCAGCAGCCAAGGAGGCCACTATGGCTACACCTTC.

This CDR3 is CASSLYPDRMNTEAFF. The DNA for the CDR3 is TGTGCCAGCAGCTTGTATCCTGACAGGATGAACACTGAAGCTTTCTTT. This chain joins TRBV5-4 and TRBJ1-1; a weak D match, TRBD1 (6 bases). CDR1 SGHNT and CDR2 YYREEE come from the germline V gene (reference sequence). CDR3 length equals 16 residues. V was cut by 1 base and J by 0 bases, with 13 bases left in between.